This TCR beta chain is from a study of CD8+ T cells in alopecia areata. Regarding the study as a whole: Scalp repertoires also include resident alphabeta T cells from normal skin. Clonality in lesional scalp, especially alopecia totalis/universalis, exceeded that of normal scalp.

Regarding this clone: Its target is not known.

The CDR3 has 17 residues. CDR1 and CDR2 from the germline V gene are SGHDT and YYEEEE. The trim removed 2 bases at V and 3 bases at J, leaving 9 bases unmatched. RNA extraction and reverse transcription yielded cDNA as sequencing template. The repertoire was sequenced with immunoSEQ multiplex PCR; TCRdb's copy has only in-frame clones and lacks some. The table lists roughly 180,000 clones, almost 65% of them singletons, with around 1.8% in the top ten. This chain links TRBV5-6 with TRBJ2-2; 8 nucleotides agree with TRBD1. This receptor was obtained from a human donor with alopecia areata. This specimen consisted of CD4+ T cells sorted from blood, obtained at week 0. The CDR3 nucleotides are TGTGCCAGCAGCTTCGCCGCCAGGGGGCGGCACACCGGGGAGCTGTTTTTT. It yields the protein CASSFAARGRHTGELFF.